Listed below are T cell receptor beta chains from one sample, sequenced in a study of T cells after yellow fever vaccination. TCRdb re-called the 5' RACE reads with MiXCR, one entry per CDR3 protein. The profile shows hundreds of thousands of distinct CDR3 sequences, under 14% of them singletons. The sequences come from PBMCs, collected on the day of the first yellow fever vaccination. All receptors derive from a man aged 18 to 29 who received the YFV17D yellow fever vaccine. Each CDR3 is given with its conserved first and last residue. A D gene is named only where the DNA matches it firmly. Rows may omit the clone size; those that give it use once, few, many or a size class.

d_call: .
clone_size: .
v_call: TRBV14
j_call: TRBJ2-2
cdr3_nt: TGTGCCAGCAGTTTCAATCGGGGGCGCACCGGGGAGCTGTTTTTT
cdr3_aa: CASSFNRGRTGELFF

d_call: TRBD1
clone_size: many
v_call: TRBV5-4
j_call: TRBJ2-1
cdr3_nt: TGTGCCAGCAGCTTAAGACAGGGCAGCACCTACAATGAGCAGTTCTTC
cdr3_aa: CASSLRQGSTYNEQFF

d_call: TRBD2
clone_size: few
v_call: TRBV19
j_call: TRBJ2-3
cdr3_nt: TGTGCCAGTAGTATAGACTCCCGCTTGCGGGGGTCAGATACGCAGTATTTT
cdr3_aa: CASSIDSRLRGSDTQYF

d_call: TRBD1
clone_size: .
v_call: TRBV18
j_call: TRBJ2-1
cdr3_nt: TGTGCCAGCTCACCATCGACAGGGGCCTACAATGAGCAGTTCTTC
cdr3_aa: CASSPSTGAYNEQFF

d_call: .
clone_size: few
v_call: TRBV2
j_call: TRBJ1-5
cdr3_nt: TGTGCCAGCAGGGGGGACATATTCGGAGGCGATCAGCCCCAGCATTTT
cdr3_aa: CASRGDIFGGDQPQHF

d_call: .
clone_size: few
v_call: TRBV6-6
j_call: TRBJ1-2
cdr3_nt: TGTGCCAGGGAACATGGCTACACCTTC
cdr3_aa: CAREHGYTF

d_call: .
clone_size: few
v_call: TRBV12-3/TRBV12-4
j_call: TRBJ1-3
cdr3_nt: TGTGCCAGCAGTCCACAATCGAGCTCTGGAAACACCATATATTTT
cdr3_aa: CASSPQSSSGNTIYF

d_call: .
clone_size: few
v_call: TRBV10-1
j_call: TRBJ2-2
cdr3_nt: TGCGCCAGCAGTAGGCAGCTAACCGGGGAGCTGTTTTTT
cdr3_aa: CASSRQLTGELFF

d_call: .
clone_size: .
v_call: TRBV7-2
j_call: TRBJ2-4
cdr3_nt: TGTGCCAGCAGCTTAGCGCTAGCCAAAAACATTCAGTACTTC
cdr3_aa: CASSLALAKNIQYF

d_call: .
clone_size: .
v_call: TRBV6-2/TRBV6-3
j_call: TRBJ1-1
cdr3_nt: TGTGCCAGCAGTTACAACCGAATGACTGAAGCTTTCTTT
cdr3_aa: CASSYNRMTEAFF

d_call: .
clone_size: .
v_call: TRBV4-1
j_call: TRBJ1-5
cdr3_nt: TGCGCCAGCAGCCAAGCCGGGGGAAATCAGCCCCAGCATTTT
cdr3_aa: CASSQAGGNQPQHF

d_call: .
clone_size: .
v_call: TRBV18
j_call: TRBJ2-7
cdr3_nt: TGTGCCAGCTCACCGGGGGCCAGCACCACCCACGAGCAGTACTTC
cdr3_aa: CASSPGASTTHEQYF

d_call: .
clone_size: .
v_call: TRBV19
j_call: TRBJ2-2
cdr3_nt: TGTGCCAGTAGTAATGGAGTAGACACCGGGGAGCTGTTTTTT
cdr3_aa: CASSNGVDTGELFF

d_call: .
clone_size: .
v_call: TRBV6-1
j_call: TRBJ2-1
cdr3_nt: TGTGCCATCCAAACGGGGGTTTCTTACAATGAGCAGTTCTTC
cdr3_aa: CAIQTGVSYNEQFF

d_call: .
clone_size: few
v_call: TRBV12-3/TRBV12-4
j_call: TRBJ1-2
cdr3_nt: TGTGCCAGCAGTTTTAACAGCCTGAGGGATGGCTACACCTTC
cdr3_aa: CASSFNSLRDGYTF

d_call: TRBD1
clone_size: .
v_call: TRBV5-3
j_call: TRBJ1-2
cdr3_nt: TGTGCCAGAAGCTTGGGGGACAGAACGTATGGCTACACCTTC
cdr3_aa: CARSLGDRTYGYTF

d_call: TRBD1
clone_size: few
v_call: TRBV9
j_call: TRBJ1-6
cdr3_nt: TGTGCCAGCAGCGTGAGACAGGGGGTGTCACCCCTCCACTTT
cdr3_aa: CASSVRQGVSPLHF

d_call: TRBD1
clone_size: many
v_call: TRBV7-6
j_call: TRBJ2-7
cdr3_nt: TGTGCCAGCAGCTCTGGGGCAGGGGGAAGAAAAAAAGTCGACGAGCAGTACTTC
cdr3_aa: CASSSGAGGRKKVDEQYF

d_call: .
clone_size: few
v_call: TRBV23-1
j_call: TRBJ2-7
cdr3_nt: TGCGCCAGCAGTCACCCCGGCGCCCCAATGCAGTACTTC
cdr3_aa: CASSHPGAPMQYF